This TCR beta chain was identified during a study of neoadjuvant anti-PD-1 for oral cavity cancer. Overall study context: Patients mostly received three to four biweekly nivolumab doses at 3 mg/kg before surgery.

Study observations and caveats: Pretreatment Treg/Th17 ratio correlated inversely with post-treatment tumor clonality.

Per the germline V gene, CDR1 is SGHRS and CDR2 is YFSETQ. V was shortened by 0 bases and J by 6 bases, with 10 bases between the two germline ends. This CDR3 has 14 residues. Six replicates per PBMC sample, mostly from roughly 450 ng of genomic DNA. Using immunoSEQ multiplex PCR, the repertoire was profiled, and TCRdb retains in-frame clones only, with some absent. The top ten hold approximately 5% of the sample, which has tens of thousands of clones, 65% to 85% seen once. As for this clone: Its matching antigen is unknown.

Indicated time point: after neoadjuvant nivolumab, at surgical resection. This rearrangement joins TRBV5-1 to TRBJ2-1; D unclear. Source: PBMCs, taken after nivolumab (anti-PD-1) treatment. The sequence was collected from a person aged 35-80 years with oral cavity squamous cell carcinoma. CDR3 in amino acids: CASSLGGETNEQFF. In DNA, the CDR3 is TGCGCCAGCAGCTTGGGTGGCGAAACCAATGAGCAGTTCTTC.